This T cell receptor beta chain comes out of a study of vaccination and CD4 T cells after COVID-19. Study information: From HCoV-229E, HCoV-OC43, HCoV-NL63 and SARS-CoV-2, overlapping spike peptides were used to stimulate the cells.

The length of the CDR3 is 15 residues. V was pared by 4 bases and J by 8 bases, with 18 bases between. CDR1 is GTSNPN and CDR2 is SVGIG in the germline V gene (reference sequence). Of note for this clonotype: Antigen specificity is unknown.

General observations from the study: Rising from about 20 to 38, the median of SARS-CoV-2-reactive clonotypes did not change significantly.

Treatment of the sample: roughly 10-day PBMC culture with coronavirus spike peptide pools or control peptides (ViraFEST assay). The medium had half its volume replaced with fresh IL-2 medium on days 3 and 7. Cultured CD4+ T cell DNA underwent sequencing with the Oncomine TCR Beta short-read assay. Genomic DNA was isolated from CD4+ T cells that had been cultured. TCRdb re-analysed the PCR reads in MiXCR, keeping a single row per CDR3 protein. Seen here are about 13,000 distinct CDR3 sequences, 27% observed once, and the top ten hold around 7.9%. Sequencing was performed on CD4+ T cells from blood, cultured in vitro. The chain is built from TRBV30 and TRBJ1-6, with unresolved D. The clonotype was recovered from a human donor who had recovered from COVID-19. This CDR3 reads CAWTGNLARYSPLHF. CDR3 in DNA: TGTGCCTGGACGGGCAACCTCGCTCGGTATTCACCCCTCCACTTT. The full variable domain, in which reference TRBV30 and TRBJ1-6 provide the parts outside the CDR3, is SQTIHQWPATLVQPVGSPLSLECTVEGTSNPNLYWYRQAAGRGLQLLFYSVGIGQISSEVPQNLSASRPQDRQFILSSKKLLLSDSGFYLCAWTGNLARYSPLHFGNGTRLTVT.